The clone carrying this T cell receptor beta chain was picked up a small number of times. Its antigen remains unknown. These data are taken from a study of blood T cells in healthy people across ages. Overall study results and limits: Comparison with aged donors showed that long-lived donors had more naive CD4+ cells and higher diversity.

Alongside a J-beta primer mix, a sample-barcoded 5' primer served in a second PCR lasting roughly 6 to 11 cycles. Each CDR3 protein is one row after TCRdb ran MiXCR on the 5' RACE reads. The profile shows more than 700,000 distinct CDR3 sequences, 35% to 60% of them singletons. Each sample provided at least 5.5 micrograms of extracted total RNA. This sequence was found in an elderly man in good health. The sequencing input was blood.

CDR3 nucleotide sequence: TGTGCCAGCAGCAAAGAACGGGACAGGGTAGCAGATACGCAGTATTTT. It encodes CASSKERDRVADTQYF. The chain uses TRBV21-1 and TRBJ2-3; no DNA check was done on the table's D call, TRBD1. TRBV21-1 is annotated as a pseudogene. This CDR3 is 16 amino acids long.